A selection of T cell receptor beta chains follows, all from one sample in a study of T cells in Graves' hyperthyroidism and ophthalmopathy. One entry per CDR3 protein, called by TCRdb with MiXCR from the multiplex PCR reads. The table includes about 640,000 distinct CDR3 sequences, about a fifth detected once. Sequenced sample: blood. All receptors come from a man aged 30 to 45 with Graves' ophthalmopathy. The CDR3 runs from the conserved cysteine through the conserved F or W. Each record gives: V gene, J gene, clone size, CDR3 length, CDR3 protein. Clone size appears in some rows only: once, few, many, or a class for an expanded clone.

TRBV20-1	TRBJ1-5	few	15	CSARSGSGSNQPQHF
TRBV5-1	TRBJ1-4	many	14	CASSSGQINEKLFF
TRBV27	TRBJ2-7	few	15	CASRTGTEGSYEQYF
TRBV12-3/TRBV12-4	TRBJ2-5	many	14	CASSLEGFGETQYF
TRBV24-1	TRBJ1-2	-	13	CATSTGQVYGYTF
TRBV2	TRBJ1-1	many	14	CASSTGTMNTEAFF
TRBV24-1	TRBJ2-1	many	13	CATSRAIDNEQFF
TRBV2	TRBJ2-7	many	12	CASSFAGHEQYF
TRBV6-1	TRBJ2-7	many	11	CASSQSYEQYF
TRBV7-9	TRBJ1-1	few	13	CASSRDTVPEAFF
TRBV7-9	TRBJ2-3	-	15	CASSQTSGTTDTQYF
TRBV20-1	TRBJ2-7	few	13	CSARGGAAYEQYF
TRBV5-1	TRBJ2-3	-	16	CASSRRTGEFTDTQYF
TRBV30	TRBJ2-1	many	14	CAWGAADRWGEQFF
TRBV4-1	TRBJ1-5	-	15	CASSHLGQGGQPQHF
TRBV11-2	TRBJ2-1	-	13	CASSLLQGNEQFF
TRBV28	TRBJ2-7	-	15	CASRSQGNARGEQYF
TRBV28	TRBJ1-6	few	14	CASRRQGWYSPLHF
TRBV18	TRBJ1-1	-	14	CASSPRGAGTEAFF
TRBV28	TRBJ2-1	-	15	CTSSLDGSSYNEQFF
TRBV11-3	TRBJ2-2	-	14	CASSSSRAAGELFF
TRBV3-1	TRBJ2-1	few	15	CASSQDKGVYNEQFF
TRBV27	TRBJ2-7	-	16	CASSSQSGTSTHEQYF
TRBV6-6	TRBJ2-1	few	17	CASSYHTGLAPHNEQFF
TRBV5-1	TRBJ2-1	many	14	CASSSTGMVYEQFF
TRBV9	TRBJ2-5	few	14	CASSVEGQGETQYF
TRBV10-2	TRBJ1-1	few	14	CASSDLRTTFEAFF
TRBV20-1	TRBJ2-7	-	16	CSARDPGQGASYEQYF
TRBV6-5	TRBJ2-1	many	15	CASSYSGTDYNEQFF